A selection of T cell receptor beta chains follows, all from one sample in a study of T cells expressing NK-cell markers. TCRdb reanalyzed the 5' RACE reads and collapses them to one entry per CDR3 protein, without DNA. Its table lists more than 400,000 distinct CDR3 sequences. Input material: blood T cells: a sorted CD56 or NKG2C T cell subset, CD4+ or CD8+ T cells, or bulk PBMC T cells (not recorded which). The receptors were gathered from a woman aged 18 to 75 in good health. The CDR3 runs from the conserved cysteine through the conserved F or W.

>TRBV4-3|TRBJ2-3
CASSQDPTGLAGVRGQYF
>TRBV29-1|TRBJ1-2
CSVEEGDRRSNYGYTF
>TRBV28|TRBJ2-2
CASEDSYTGELFF
>TRBV6-1|TRBJ1-5
CASSVSGEFQPQHF
>TRBV7-3|TRBJ2-3
CASSPGGWPDTQYF
>TRBV2|TRBJ2-1
CASSLPLLGGAGDEQFF
>TRBV29-1|TRBJ2-3
CSTALTGGTTDTQYF
>TRBV7-9|TRBJ2-2
CASSLQRGEVELFF
>TRBV20-1|TRBJ2-3
CSALTGTGKTDTQYF
>TRBV3-1|TRBJ2-1
CASSQLGGRSNNEQFF
>TRBV7-2|TRBJ2-3
CASSWGTGTDTQYF
>TRBV20-1|TRBJ1-5
CSARDPQGENQPQHF
>TRBV7-2|TRBJ1-1
CASSLRQSNTEAFF
>TRBV7-2|TRBJ1-5
CASSSGGGEQMAQHF
>TRBV4-1|TRBJ2-1
CASSQGYTSGRAWEQFF
>TRBV23-1|TRBJ1-5
CASSQTGGSSNQPQHF
>TRBV20-1|TRBJ1-1
CSASSMGSGTEAFF
>TRBV3-1|TRBJ2-1
CASSVLAGEYNEQFF
>TRBV7-3|TRBJ2-1
CASSPRVGQAYNEQFF
>TRBV29-1|TRBJ2-7
CSVVSGFEQYF
>TRBV9|TRBJ1-2
CASSVESGGSGYTF
>TRBV20-1|TRBJ2-2
CSATYYGGELFF
>TRBV18|TRBJ2-1
CASSPPWSMSSYNEQFF
>TRBV7-3|TRBJ2-2
CASSLIGQPTGELFF
>TRBV6-2/TRBV6-3|TRBJ2-7
CASKPRDRVPSYEQYF
>TRBV10-3|TRBJ2-5
CAISADSQETQYF